This is a list of T cell receptor beta chains from one sample in a study of PD-1 blockade in classical Hodgkin lymphoma. The method was immunoSEQ multiplex PCR; TCRdb's version includes in-frame clones alone and lacks a portion of them. The sample holds about 16,000 clones, about 93% seen once. Input material: peripheral blood mononuclear cells (PBMCs). The source is a human donor with classical Hodgkin lymphoma. CDR3s include the opening cysteine and the closing phenylalanine or tryptophan. The D gene is left open where the match is weak. A row's size may be missing; if present it is once, few, many or a size class.

v_gene	abundance	j_gene	d_gene	CDR3nt	CDR3aa
TRBV19	-	TRBJ1-5	-	TGTGCCAGTAGTATCCCACGGGGCAGTTCAAATCAGCCCCAGCATTTT	CASSIPRGSSNQPQHF
TRBV5-1	-	TRBJ2-1	-	TGCGCCAGCAGCTTGCAGAGCTTGATCAATGAGCAGTTCTTC	CASSLQSLINEQFF
TRBV6-1	-	TRBJ1-5	TRBD1	TGTGCCAGCAGTGAACTTGCCAGGGGGCGAATTCAGCCCCAGCATTTT	CASSELARGRIQPQHF
TRBV14	-	TRBJ2-7	-	TGTGCCAGCAGCCATGGGATCTTAAGGGGACACGAGCAGTACTTC	CASSHGILRGHEQYF
TRBV6-4	-	TRBJ2-1	TRBD2	TGTGCCAGCAGTGACGGCCTAGCGGGAGACAATGAGCAGTTCTTC	CASSDGLAGDNEQFF
TRBV4-1	-	TRBJ2-1	-	TGCGCCAGCAGCCACCGAGACGGGAATGAGCAGTTCTTC	CASSHRDGNEQFF
TRBV28	-	TRBJ1-5	-	TGTGCCAGCAGTCTTAGGCCGCAGCCCCAGCATTTT	CASSLRPQPQHF
TRBV4-2	-	TRBJ1-5	-	TGTGCCAGCAGCCAAGATGGGCGCGGGCCCCAGCATTTT	CASSQDGRGPQHF
TRBV7-2	-	TRBJ2-3	TRBD2	TGTGCCAGCAGCCCCAGCGGGAGAATAGCAGATACGCAGTATTTT	CASSPSGRIADTQYF
TRBV2	-	TRBJ1-5	-	TGTGCCAGCAGTTCACAGGGAGTCAATCAGCCCCAGCATTTT	CASSSQGVNQPQHF
TRBV30	-	TRBJ1-4	-	TGTGCCTGGAATCCCGGAGCGGCTAATGAAAAACTGTTTTTT	CAWNPGAANEKLFF
TRBV7-9	few	TRBJ2-7	-	TGTGCCAGCAGCCCTTGGACAGAGACCTACGAGCAGTACTTC	CASSPWTETYEQYF
TRBV5-8	-	TRBJ2-3	-	TGTGCCAGCAGCTTGGGTCAGCACACAGATACGCAGTATTTT	CASSLGQHTDTQYF
TRBV5-6	-	TRBJ2-7	-	TGTGCCAGCAGCTTGGCCGTTAGCAGAAGCGAGCAGTACTTC	CASSLAVSRSEQYF
TRBV10-1	few	TRBJ2-6	TRBD1	TGCGCCAGCAGCGCCGGGACAGGGGTTCCTGGGGCCAACGTCCTGACTTTC	CASSAGTGVPGANVLTF
TRBV7-2	-	TRBJ1-5	TRBD1	TGTGCCAGCAGCTCCCAAACACAGGGGAATCAGCCCCAGCATTTT	CASSSQTQGNQPQHF
TRBV19	-	TRBJ2-2	-	TGTGCCAGCGGGGGACCGATGAACACCGGGGAGCTGTTTTTT	CASGGPMNTGELFF
TRBV6-1	-	TRBJ2-2	-	TGTGCCAGCAGTGTACATTCCCCCGGGGAGCTGTTTTTT	CASSVHSPGELFF
TRBV6-6	-	TRBJ2-6	TRBD1	TGTGCCAGCAGTAGGGACAGGGACGTCCTGACTTTC	CASSRDRDVLTF
TRBV25-1	-	TRBJ2-7	-	TGTGCCAGCAGTGATAGGGGGGCGACTCACGAGCAGTACTTC	CASSDRGATHEQYF
TRBV14	-	TRBJ1-1	-	TGTGCCAGCAGCCAAGAACTGAACACTGAAGCTTTCTTT	CASSQELNTEAFF
TRBV4-1	once	TRBJ2-1	TRBD2	TGCGCCAGCAGCCAAGCCGGGACTAGCGGATACAATGAGCAGTTCTTC	CASSQAGTSGYNEQFF
TRBV7-6	-	TRBJ1-1	-	TGTGCCAGCAGCCTCACCGTGAACACTGAAGCTTTCTTT	CASSLTVNTEAFF
TRBV6-4	-	TRBJ1-1	-	TGTGCCAGCAGCCTTGAAGGAGGGGCGAACACTGAAGCTTTCTTT	CASSLEGGANTEAFF
TRBV30	-	TRBJ1-5	-	TGTGCCTGGGCCCAGGGTTTTGAACAGCCCCAGCATTTT	CAWAQGFEQPQHF
TRBV25-1	-	TRBJ1-3	-	TGTGCCAGCAGTGGACCGATCTCTGGAAACACCATATATTTT	CASSGPISGNTIYF
TRBV29-1	-	TRBJ2-1	TRBD2	TGCAGCGCCTACGGGACTAGCGGATCCTACAATGAGCAGTTCTTC	CSAYGTSGSYNEQFF
TRBV5-4	-	TRBJ2-2	-	TGTGCCAGCAGGGAAGGACAGAGGAACACCGGGGAGCTGTTTTTT	CASREGQRNTGELFF
TRBV5-1	-	TRBJ1-4	-	TGCGCCAGCAGCTTGGCTATGGGGCCTGGAGCAACTAATGAAAAACTGTTTTTT	CASSLAMGPGATNEKLFF
TRBV5-1	-	TRBJ2-1	-	TGCGCCAGCAGCTTGGGACTGGGAAATGAGCAGTTCTTC	CASSLGLGNEQFF
TRBV7-6	-	TRBJ2-7	TRBD1	TGTGCCAGCAGCCCAGGGCCGGGACAGGGCTACGAGCAGTACTTC	CASSPGPGQGYEQYF
TRBV25-1	-	TRBJ2-1	TRBD2	TGTGCCAGCAGTTCCGGGACTAGCGAAGCCGACCCATACAATGAGCAGTTCTTC	CASSSGTSEADPYNEQFF
TRBV4-1	once	TRBJ2-5	TRBD2	TGCGCCAGCAGCCAATCCGGGACTAGCGGCCAAGAGACCCAGTACTTC	CASSQSGTSGQETQYF
TRBV9	-	TRBJ2-1	TRBD2	TGTGCCAGCAGGGGACTAGTCTCCAATGAGCAGTTCTTC	CASRGLVSNEQFF
TRBV7-2	-	TRBJ2-1	TRBD1	TGTGCCAGCAGCTTAGGCGGACAGGGGACCTACAATGAGCAGTTCTTC	CASSLGGQGTYNEQFF
TRBV30	-	TRBJ2-4	-	TGTGCCTGGAACCGCGGGAACGGCATTCAGTACTTC	CAWNRGNGIQYF
TRBV19	-	TRBJ2-6	-	TGTGCCACCGCGGCGGCCTCTGGGGCCAACGTCCTGACTTTC	CATAAASGANVLTF
TRBV5-1	-	TRBJ2-1	TRBD1	TGCGCCAGCAGCTTGGAAGGGACAGGTAGACCCAATGAGCAGTTCTTC	CASSLEGTGRPNEQFF
TRBV25-1	few	TRBJ1-1	TRBD1	TGTGCCAGCGGAGGGGGCCGCGTGAACACTGAAGCTTTCTTT	CASGGGRVNTEAFF
TRBV4-1	-	TRBJ2-7	-	TGCGCCAGCAGCCAAGAGAGTGGAACCTACGAGCAGTACTTC	CASSQESGTYEQYF
TRBV29-1	few	TRBJ1-4	-	TGCAGCGTTGCGCCGACTAATGAAAAACTGTTTTTT	CSVAPTNEKLFF
TRBV5-4	-	TRBJ2-1	TRBD2	TGTGCCACTGCTAGCGGGATTCTTAGGGACAATGAGCAGTTCTTC	CATASGILRDNEQFF
TRBV28	-	TRBJ2-1	-	TGTGCCAGCAGTTTCGCCACGGGAAAGTCCTACAATGAGCAGTTCTTC	CASSFATGKSYNEQFF
TRBV9	-	TRBJ2-1	TRBD2	TGTGCCAGCAGCGTAGCCCTAGCGGTCCCCTACAATGAGCAGTTCTTC	CASSVALAVPYNEQFF
TRBV7-6	-	TRBJ2-7	TRBD1	TGTGCCAGCAGCCCAGACAGGGGGCCCTACGAGCAGTACTTC	CASSPDRGPYEQYF
TRBV5-6	-	TRBJ1-2	-	TGTGCCAGCAGCGAGTCCCTACTGGATGGCTACACCTTC	CASSESLLDGYTF
TRBV4-1	once	TRBJ2-1	TRBD2	TGCGCCAGCAGCCAAGAGCTAGAGGACGGGACTAGCGGGCCTTACAATGAGCAGTTCTTC	CASSQELEDGTSGPYNEQFF
TRBV15	-	TRBJ1-5	-	TGTGCCACCAGCAGAGATGAGGTTCAGCCCCAGCATTTT	CATSRDEVQPQHF
TRBV7-3	-	TRBJ1-3	-	TGTGCCAGCAGCCCAGGGCACCTGGGCGGTGGAAACACCATATATTTT	CASSPGHLGGGNTIYF
TRBV6-4	-	TRBJ2-3	-	TGTGCCAGCAGTGACTCAGGGCTTCCCACAGATACGCAGTATTTT	CASSDSGLPTDTQYF
TRBV7-8	-	TRBJ1-5	-	TGTGCCAGCAGCTTAAGCAGGGCGAGCAATCAGCCCCAGCATTTT	CASSLSRASNQPQHF